This T cell receptor (beta chain) appears in the sequencing data of a study of CD8 T cells in ankylosing spondylitis. Study-wide points: Reportedly, disease-linked clones are significantly enriched in ankylosing spondylitis patients' matched synovial fluid.

This clonotype showed up many times. Its matching antigen is unknown. Making the TCR beta libraries involved quantitative 5'-RACE with molecular barcodes. TCRdb reanalysed the 5' RACE reads using MiXCR and keeps one entry per CDR3 protein. The profile shows some 70,000 distinct CDR3 sequences, roughly 5.2% of them singletons. The V and J ends lost 4 bases and 6 bases respectively, with 15 bases between them. The CDR3 runs to 14 residues. Germline values: CDR1 MNHEY, CDR2 SMNVEV (reference sequence). The sample taken for sequencing was blood, either unsorted or a sorted T cell fraction (not recorded which). This TCR came from a male donor with ankylosing spondylitis or in good health (not recorded which). The chain couples TRBV27 to TRBJ1-2; no clear D gene. CDR3 coding DNA: TGTGCCAGCAGTTCCCTAGGGTTCGACGATGGCTACACCTTC. Its translation: CASSSLGFDDGYTF.